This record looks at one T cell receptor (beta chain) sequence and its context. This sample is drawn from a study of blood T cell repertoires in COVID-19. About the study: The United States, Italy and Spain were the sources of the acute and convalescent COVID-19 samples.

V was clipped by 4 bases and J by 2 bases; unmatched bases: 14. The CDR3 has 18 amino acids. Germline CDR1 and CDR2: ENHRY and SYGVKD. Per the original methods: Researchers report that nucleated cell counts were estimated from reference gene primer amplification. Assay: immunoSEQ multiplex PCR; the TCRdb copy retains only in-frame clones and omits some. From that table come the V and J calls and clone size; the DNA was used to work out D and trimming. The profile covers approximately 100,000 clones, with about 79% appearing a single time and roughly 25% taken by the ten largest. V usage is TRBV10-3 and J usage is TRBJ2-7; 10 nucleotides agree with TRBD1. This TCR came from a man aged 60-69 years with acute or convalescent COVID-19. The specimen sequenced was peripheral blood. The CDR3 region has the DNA TGTGCCATCAGTGGGCCGGGACAGGGGCAGATTCGGACCTACGAGCAGTACTTC. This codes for CAISGPGQGQIRTYEQYF.